Below, 13 T cell receptor beta chains from the same sample are listed, as sequenced in a study of regulatory T cells in long-lasting Graves disease. iRepertoire HTBI primers and Arm-PCR of CDR3 regions built TCR beta libraries. TCRdb processed the multiplex PCR reads anew with MiXCR; each CDR3 protein has one entry. The repertoire has a few hundred thousand distinct CDR3 sequences, approximately 20% of them found once; the top ten carry 22%. Time point noted: newly diagnosed GD, antithyroid drugs for less than 3 months. RNA from PBMCs was the source of the TCR library. The sequencing here drew on peripheral blood mononuclear cells (PBMCs), taken at new diagnosis, from a patient treated with antithyroid drugs. The origin of the receptors is a female donor with Graves disease.

This clonotype has only a few counts. The rearrangement uses TRBV13 and TRBJ2-2, with TRBD1 matching 8 bases. The V segment lost 3 bases and the J segment 3 bases; nucleotides outside the gene matches: 3. CDR1 is PRHDT, CDR2 FYEKMQ, per germline (reference sequence). The CDR3 totals 15 residues. The CDR3 DNA reads TGTGCCAGCAGCTTCGACAGGGGCGACACCGGGGAGCTGTTTTTT. Its protein product is CASSFDRGDTGELFF.

This clonotype was seen at least ten times. The rearrangement joins TRBV11-1 to TRBJ2-3; TRBD1 is a possible D gene (6 bases). V lost 5 bases and J lost 0, with 12 bases in between. The CDR3 runs 15 residues. Germline CDR1 reads SGHAT; CDR2 reads FQDESV (reference sequence). The CDR3 DNA reads as TGTGCCAGCAGCCCAGGACAGACAAGCACAGATACGCAGTATTTT. Encoded protein: CASSPGQTSTDTQYF.

As regards this clonotype: A read error likely explains this, since a far larger clone differs by one base. The rearrangement uses TRBV27 and TRBJ2-1, with 7 bases lining up with TRBD2. The J call may be mistaken, given a closer DNA end match to TRBJ2-5. The length of the CDR3 is 17 residues. Per the germline V gene, CDR1 is MNHEY and CDR2 is SMNVEV (reference sequence). CDR3 in DNA: TGTGCCAGCAGTGATTCCATGACTAGCAAAGCGAGGGAGACCCAGTACTTC. It codes for CASSDSMTSKARETQYF.

This clonotype was recorded only once. The V call is TRBV11-1, the J call TRBJ2-3, with 9 nucleotides matching TRBD2. The trim removed 4 bases at V and 2 bases at J, leaving 4 bases unmatched. The CDR3 is made up of 15 amino acids. CDR1 SGHAT and CDR2 FQDESV come from the germline V gene (reference sequence). The CDR3 coding sequence is TGTGCCAGCAGCTCCTTAGCGGGAGCCACAGATACGCAGTATTTT. Translated, it gives CASSSLAGATDTQYF.

The J gene is TRBJ2-1, the V gene TRBV7-9, with a possible D match to TRBD1 (5 bases). Germline CDR1 reads SEHNR; CDR2 reads FQNEAQ (reference sequence). V was shortened by 2 bases and J by 6 bases, with 8 bases between the two germline ends. The CDR3 is 13 residues long. The CDR3 DNA follows: TGTGCCAGCAGCTTACTCAGGGCCAATGAGCAGTTCTTC. This codes for CASSLLRANEQFF.

This clonotype was recorded at least ten times. The V call is TRBV11-3, the J call TRBJ2-1, with D tentatively TRBD1 or TRBD2 (6 bases each). Trimming pared 8 bases from V and 3 bases from J, leaving 23 bases between. The CDR3 length is 17 residues. The germline CDR1 and CDR2 sequences are SGHNT and YENEEA. The CDR3 bases are TGTGCCAGCTGCCTCGGGGGCCCGGGAGCACTCTACAATGAGCAGTTCTTC. Translation gives CASCLGGPGALYNEQFF. Together with reference TRBV11-3 and TRBJ2-1, the CDR3 gives the full variable domain: EAGVVQSPRYKIIEKKQPVAFWCNPISGHNTLYWYLQNLGQGPELLIRYENEEAVDDSQLPKDRFSAERLKGVDSTLKIQPAELGDSAVYLCASCLGGPGALYNEQFFGPGTRLTVL.

This clonotype showed up many times. The V and J genes are TRBV15 and TRBJ2-5, with D perhaps TRBD1 (5 bases). The V and J ends lost 3 bases and 5 bases respectively, with 16 bases between them. The germline gives CDR1 LNHNV, CDR2 YYDKDF (reference sequence). This CDR3 spans 15 amino acids. CDR3 sequence: CATSRSAGLTETQYF. The CDR3, as DNA: TGTGCCACCAGCAGGTCGGCAGGGCTGACGGAGACCCAGTACTTC.

Details on this clonotype: A read error may explain this, as a much larger clone is one base away. The rearrangement joins TRBV5-5 to TRBJ2-1; possible D gene TRBD2, 6 bases. V shed 0 bases and J shed 7 bases, with 20 bases lying between them. The CDR3 is made up of 17 amino acids. Per germline, CDR1 SGHKS and CDR2 YYEKEE (reference sequence). Written as DNA, the CDR3 is TGTGCCAGCAGCTTGGCTCCCGTACTAGCAGTGGGGAATGAGCAGTTCTTC. Protein product: CASSLAPVLAVGNEQFF.

This clonotype was recorded at least ten times. The chain has TRBV7-9 and TRBJ1-2; D perhaps matches TRBD1 (5 bases). CDR3 length: 14 residues. Trimming took 5 bases from V and 4 from J, leaving 14 bases between them. Germline loops: CDR1 SEHNR, CDR2 FQNEAQ (reference sequence). Here the CDR3 DNA reads TGTGCCAGCAGCCCTTCGGGGCGCCGCTATGGCTACACCTTC. This gives the protein CASSPSGRRYGYTF.

This clonotype came up many times. This rearrangement joins TRBV2 to TRBJ2-5; D unclear. With 0 bases removed from V and 7 bases from J, the gap between germline ends came to 9 bases. The CDR3 spans 13 residues. Germline loops: CDR1 SNHLY, CDR2 FYNNEI. CDR3 protein: CASSEAPAGTQYF. The DNA of the CDR3 is TGTGCCAGCAGTGAAGCCCCCGCCGGGACCCAGTACTTC.

V usage is TRBV29-1 and J usage is TRBJ2-5; 12 positions agree with TRBD1. V gave up 1 base and J gave up 5 bases; unmatched junction bases: 8. The CDR3 contains 16 residues. Germline V gene sequence: CDR1 SQVTM, CDR2 ANQGSEA. CDR3 sequence reads: CSVEGGTGGAGETQYF. The DNA of the CDR3 is TGCAGCGTTGAAGGGGGGACAGGGGGCGCGGGGGAGACCCAGTACTTC.

This clonotype came up many times. V gene TRBV6-2 or TRBV6-3 combines with J gene TRBJ2-2; TRBD2 might be the D (5 bases). Germline values: CDR1 MNHEY, CDR2 SVGEGT. The CDR3 sequence is 13 residues long. Trimming cost V 4 bases and J 4 bases, with 7 bases left between them. The CDR3 here is CASSSGVTGELFF. CDR3 bases: TGTGCCAGCAGTTCCGGGGTCACCGGGGAGCTGTTTTTT.

This clonotype was detected ten times or more. This chain uses TRBV7-2 with TRBJ2-5; 15 bases match TRBD2. J was trimmed by 5 bases and V by 5 bases; bases with no gene match: 6. Germline CDR1 reads SGHTA; CDR2 reads FQGNSA. There are 16 residues in the CDR3. CDR3 residues: CASSPRTSGRVETQYF. The CDR3, as DNA: TGTGCCAGCAGCCCGCGGACTAGCGGGAGGGTGGAGACCCAGTACTTC.